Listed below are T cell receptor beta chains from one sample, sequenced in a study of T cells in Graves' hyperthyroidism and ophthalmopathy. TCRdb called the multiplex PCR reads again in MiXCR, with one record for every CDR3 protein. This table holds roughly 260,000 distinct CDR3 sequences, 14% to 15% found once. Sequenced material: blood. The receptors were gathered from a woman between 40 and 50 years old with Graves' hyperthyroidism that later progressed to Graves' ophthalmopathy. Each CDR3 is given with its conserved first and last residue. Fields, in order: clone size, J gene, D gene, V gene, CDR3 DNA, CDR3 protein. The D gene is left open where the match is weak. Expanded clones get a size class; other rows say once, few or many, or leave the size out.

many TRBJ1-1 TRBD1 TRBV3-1 TGTGCCATAAGAATGACAGGGATCCGAAACACTGAAGCTTTCTTT CAIRMTGIRNTEAFF
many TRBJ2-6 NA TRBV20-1 TGCAGTGCTACACCAGACAACTCTGGGGCCAACGTCCTGACTTTC CSATPDNSGANVLTF
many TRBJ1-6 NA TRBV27 TGTGCCAGCAGTTTACTCGAACCCTGGGGGACATATAATTCACCCCTCCACTTT CASSLLEPWGTYNSPLHF
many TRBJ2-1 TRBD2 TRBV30 TGTGCCTGGAGTCTCGGACTAGCGGGAAAGGAGCAGTTCTTC CAWSLGLAGKEQFF
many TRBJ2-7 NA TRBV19 TGTGCCAGTAGTACCTCTTATGGGCGGGTAACCTACGAGCAGTACTTC CASSTSYGRVTYEQYF
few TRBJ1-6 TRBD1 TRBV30 TGTGCCTGGAGGGACCTTCGGGACAGCTCCTATAATTCACCCCTCCACTTT CAWRDLRDSSYNSPLHF
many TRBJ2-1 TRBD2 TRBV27 TGTGCCAGCAGTACACTACTAGCGGGAGACTCTGGTGAGCAGTTCTTC CASSTLLAGDSGEQFF
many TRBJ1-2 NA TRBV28 TGTGCCAGCAGTTTTGTTTGGGACTATGGCTACACCTTC CASSFVWDYGYTF
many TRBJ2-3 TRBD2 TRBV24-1 TGTGCCACCCCCGGGGCTAGCGGAACATACACAGATACGCAGTATTTT CATPGASGTYTDTQYF
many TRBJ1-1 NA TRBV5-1 TGCGCCAGCAGCGTGGGAGTTGACACTGAAGCTTTCTTT CASSVGVDTEAFF
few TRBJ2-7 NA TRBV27 TGTGCCAGCAGTTTCTCCCTTAGGGCCGAGCAGTACTTC CASSFSLRAEQYF
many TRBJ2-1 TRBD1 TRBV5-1 TGCGCCAGCAGCCCGGACAGGGGGTTCTACAATGAGCAGTTCTTC CASSPDRGFYNEQFF
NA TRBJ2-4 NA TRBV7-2 TGTGCCAGCAGCTTTGACAAAGCGGTGCAAGACATTCACTACTTC CASSFDKAVQDIHYF
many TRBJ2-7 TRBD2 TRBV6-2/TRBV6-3 TGTGCCAGCAGCTCTCTAGCGGGGAGCTCCTACGAGCAGTACTTC CASSSLAGSSYEQYF
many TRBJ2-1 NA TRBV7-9 TGTGCCAGCAGCCCAAGGGACCTTTACAATGAGCAGTTCTTC CASSPRDLYNEQFF
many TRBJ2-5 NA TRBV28 TGTGCCAGCAGCCTCAGGTTGGGGACCCAGTACTTC CASSLRLGTQYF
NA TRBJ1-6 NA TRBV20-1 TGCAGTGCTAGACCGGGGGGGGCCTTTAATTCACCCCTCCACTTT CSARPGGAFNSPLHF
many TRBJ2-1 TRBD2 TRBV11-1 TGTGCCAGCAGCTTAGGACTAGCGGGTCCAAATGAGCAGTTCTTC CASSLGLAGPNEQFF
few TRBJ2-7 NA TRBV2 TGTGCCAGCAGGCGGGACACCGACGAGCAGTACTTC CASRRDTDEQYF
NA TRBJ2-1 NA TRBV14 TGTGCCAGCAGCCAAGAGGGCAATGAGCAGTTCTTC CASSQEGNEQFF
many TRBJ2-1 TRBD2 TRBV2 TGTGCCAGCAGTACCGCGATGAGCGGGAGAGAGGACAATGAGCAGTTCTTC CASSTAMSGREDNEQFF
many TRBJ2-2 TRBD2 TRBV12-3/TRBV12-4 TGTGCCAGCAGGGGACTAGCGGGAGGGCCGGACAAGGCCGGGGAGCTGTTTTTT CASRGLAGGPDKAGELFF
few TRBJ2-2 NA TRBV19 TGTGCCAGTACCGTAGACACCACCGGGGAGCTGTTTTTT CASTVDTTGELFF
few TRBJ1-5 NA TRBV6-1 TGTGCCAGCAGTCTGAAATGGGCAAATAGCAATCAGCCCCAGCATTTT CASSLKWANSNQPQHF
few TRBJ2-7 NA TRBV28 TGTGCCAGCAGTTCCCCGGACGGGTCCTACGAGCAGTACTTC CASSSPDGSYEQYF
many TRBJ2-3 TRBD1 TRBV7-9 TGTGCCAGCAGCCGACAGGGGGGCCTTAGCACAGATACGCAGTATTTT CASSRQGGLSTDTQYF
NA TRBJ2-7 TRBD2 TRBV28 TGTGCCAGCAGTGGGGGGGGTGGGGGGGGGACCGAGCAGTACTTC CASSGGGGGGTEQYF
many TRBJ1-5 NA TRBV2 TGTGCCAGCAGTGATCAGGGTTGGCAGCCCCAGCATTTT CASSDQGWQPQHF
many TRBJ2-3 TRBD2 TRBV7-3 TGTGCCAGCAGCCCCGGGACTAGCGGGCGCACAGATACGCAGTATTTT CASSPGTSGRTDTQYF
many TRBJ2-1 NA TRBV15 TGTGCCACCAGCAGGGAGGGATTTAGTGAGCAGTTCTTC CATSREGFSEQFF
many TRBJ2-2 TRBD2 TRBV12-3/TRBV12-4 TGTGCCAGCAGCCGGGTCGACAGATTGTTAGCGGGCGTCCAGGCCTACCGTGGGGAGCTGTTTTTT CASSRVDRLLAGVQAYRGELFF